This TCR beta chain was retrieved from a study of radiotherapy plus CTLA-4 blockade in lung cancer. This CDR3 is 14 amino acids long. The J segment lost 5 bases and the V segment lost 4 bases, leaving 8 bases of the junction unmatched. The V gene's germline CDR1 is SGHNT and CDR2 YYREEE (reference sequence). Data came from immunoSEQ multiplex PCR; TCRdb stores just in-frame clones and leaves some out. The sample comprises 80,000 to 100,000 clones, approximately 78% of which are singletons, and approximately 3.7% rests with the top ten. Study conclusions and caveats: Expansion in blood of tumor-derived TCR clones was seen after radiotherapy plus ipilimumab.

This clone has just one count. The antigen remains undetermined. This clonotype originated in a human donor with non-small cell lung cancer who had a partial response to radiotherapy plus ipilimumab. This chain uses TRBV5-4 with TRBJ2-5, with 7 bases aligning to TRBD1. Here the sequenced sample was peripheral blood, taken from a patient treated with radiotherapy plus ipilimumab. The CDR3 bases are TGTGCCAGCAGCGGCGGACAGGTGGCGGAGACCCAGTACTTC. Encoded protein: CASSGGQVAETQYF. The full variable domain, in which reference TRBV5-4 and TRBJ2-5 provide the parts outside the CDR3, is ETGVTQSPTHLIKTRGQQVTLRCSSQSGHNTVSWYQQALGQGPQFIFQYYREEENGRGNFPPRFSGLQFPNYSSELNVNALELDDSALYLCASSGGQVAETQYFGPGTRLLVL.